Given below is one T cell receptor beta chain in context. The table came from immunoSEQ multiplex PCR; TCRdb's copy has only in-frame clones and leaves some out. The sample records 10,000 to 15,000 clones, about 90% being singletons. Time point given: week 3, after first cycle of checkpoint inhibitor. The sample originates from a study of blood T cell dynamics during melanoma immunotherapy. Per germline, CDR1 WNHNN and CDR2 SYGVQD (reference sequence). Trimming stripped 2 bases from V and 3 bases from J, with 10 bases between. The CDR3 spans 14 residues. This clonotype was obtained from a human donor with melanoma. The sequencing used effector memory CD8+ T cells from blood, collected from a patient treated with checkpoint blockade. The chain combines TRBV10-1 with TRBJ1-1, with D unresolved. The CDR3 sequence is CASSETTAHTEAFF. The CDR3 DNA reads TGCGCCAGCAGTGAGACTACCGCCCACACTGAAGCTTTCTTT.